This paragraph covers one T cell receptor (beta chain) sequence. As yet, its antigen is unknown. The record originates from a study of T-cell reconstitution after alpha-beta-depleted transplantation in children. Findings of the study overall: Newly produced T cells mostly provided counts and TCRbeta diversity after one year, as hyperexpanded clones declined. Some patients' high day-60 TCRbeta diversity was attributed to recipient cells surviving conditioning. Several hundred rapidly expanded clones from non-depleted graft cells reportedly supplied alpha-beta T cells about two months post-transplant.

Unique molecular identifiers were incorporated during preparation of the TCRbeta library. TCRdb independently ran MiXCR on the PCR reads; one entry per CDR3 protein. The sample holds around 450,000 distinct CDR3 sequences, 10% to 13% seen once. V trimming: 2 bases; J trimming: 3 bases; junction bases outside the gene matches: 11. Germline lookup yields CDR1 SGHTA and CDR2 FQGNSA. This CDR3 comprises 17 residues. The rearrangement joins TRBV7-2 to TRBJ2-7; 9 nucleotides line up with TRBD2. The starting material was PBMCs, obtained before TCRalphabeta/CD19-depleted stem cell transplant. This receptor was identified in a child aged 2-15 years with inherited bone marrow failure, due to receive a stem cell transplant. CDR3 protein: CASSLPPIRREGYEQYF. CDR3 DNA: TGTGCCAGCAGCTTACCCCCAATTCGGCGGGAGGGCTACGAGCAGTACTTC.